The rows below give T cell receptor beta chains drawn from one sample of a study of molecular identifiers for immune sequencing clone quantification. MiXCR, run by TCRdb on the PCR reads, gives a single entry per CDR3 protein. Seen here are roughly 100,000 distinct CDR3 sequences, 30% to 45% observed once, and the top ten hold approximately 9.8%. The specimen was naive CD8+ T cells from blood, with Jurkat cell RNA spiked in. These receptors originate from a human donor in good health. Some libraries in this study had Jurkat cell RNA spiked in. The CDR3 runs from the conserved cysteine through the conserved F or W. D genes are given only for firm matches. Clone size is not always given. Where it is, it says once, few, many or a class for expanded clones.

j_gene: TRBJ1-1; d_gene: TRBD1; v_gene: TRBV12-3/TRBV12-4; abundance: many; CDR3aa: CASSTPGTGGDLSEAFF; CDR3nt: TGTGCCAGCAGTACCCCCGGGACAGGGGGCGATTTATCTGAAGCTTTCTTT
j_gene: TRBJ2-7; d_gene: TRBD2; v_gene: TRBV13; abundance: many; CDR3aa: CASSPSGYEQYF; CDR3nt: TGTGCCAGCAGTCCTAGCGGCTACGAGCAGTACTTC
j_gene: TRBJ2-1; d_gene: NA; v_gene: TRBV5-4; abundance: NA; CDR3aa: CASSFFAASNEQFF; CDR3nt: TGTGCCAGCAGCTTTTTCGCCGCGAGCAATGAGCAGTTCTTC
j_gene: TRBJ2-3; d_gene: NA; v_gene: TRBV7-2; abundance: few; CDR3aa: CASIFGGGTDTQYF; CDR3nt: TGTGCCAGCATCTTCGGGGGAGGCACAGATACGCAGTATTTT
j_gene: TRBJ1-4; d_gene: NA; v_gene: TRBV19; abundance: NA; CDR3aa: CASSILTGYNEKLFF; CDR3nt: TGTGCCAGTAGTATACTGACAGGATATAATGAAAAACTGTTTTTT
j_gene: TRBJ2-3; d_gene: NA; v_gene: TRBV7-6; abundance: many; CDR3aa: CASSLARGDTQYF; CDR3nt: TGTGCCAGCAGCTTAGCCCGTGGCGATACGCAGTATTTT
j_gene: TRBJ2-4; d_gene: NA; v_gene: TRBV29-1; abundance: NA; CDR3aa: CSVEVGSGAKNIQYF; CDR3nt: TGCAGCGTTGAAGTTGGCAGCGGGGCCAAAAACATTCAGTACTTC
j_gene: TRBJ2-7; d_gene: NA; v_gene: TRBV7-6; abundance: few; CDR3aa: CASSPGDGLEQYF; CDR3nt: TGTGCCAGCAGCCCCGGGGACGGTCTCGAGCAGTACTTC
j_gene: TRBJ2-7; d_gene: NA; v_gene: TRBV5-8; abundance: NA; CDR3aa: CASRNTLGRYEQYF; CDR3nt: TGTGCCAGCAGGAACACGCTCGGAAGGTACGAGCAGTACTTC
j_gene: TRBJ1-2; d_gene: NA; v_gene: TRBV12-3/TRBV12-4; abundance: few; CDR3aa: CASSFSGLYGYTF; CDR3nt: TGTGCCAGCAGTTTTTCAGGGCTCTATGGCTACACCTTC
j_gene: TRBJ2-4; d_gene: TRBD1; v_gene: TRBV7-6; abundance: NA; CDR3aa: CASSPIQGAAKNIQYF; CDR3nt: TGTGCCAGCAGCCCGATACAGGGGGCAGCCAAAAACATTCAGTACTTC